A single sample gave rise to the 5 T cell receptor beta chains below, sequenced in a study of blood T cell repertoires in COVID-19. Clones were read by immunoSEQ multiplex PCR, and TCRdb kept only the in-frame ones, dropping some. The sample has around 200,000 clones, about nine tenths seen once; the top ten hold about 4%. Sequenced: PBMCs or T cells enriched from blood (not recorded which). Every receptor here comes from a woman between 40 and 50 years old with acute COVID-19.

The chain has TRBV30 and TRBJ1-2, with 7 nucleotides matching TRBD1. After removal of 5 bases from V and 6 bases from J, the junction contained 12 bases not matched to a gene. CDR1 and CDR2 (germline): GTSNPN, SVGIG (reference sequence). This CDR3 comprises 14 residues. The CDR3 reads CAWGRTGPLDGYTF. In DNA, the CDR3 is TGTGCCTGGGGAAGGACAGGCCCTTTGGATGGCTACACCTTC.

The chain employs TRBV7-9 and TRBJ1-2, with D possibly TRBD1 on 5 matching bases. This CDR3 is 15 amino acids long. Germline CDR1 reads SEHNR; CDR2 reads FQNEAQ (reference sequence). V lost 4 bases to trimming and J lost 3 bases, with 15 bases between them. CDR3 in DNA: TGTGCCAGCAGCTATGGGGGAGGAGGCGACTATGGCTACACCTTC. Its protein product is CASSYGGGGDYGYTF.

The chain combines TRBV7-2 with TRBJ1-6, with D unresolved. The CDR3 length is 13 residues. From germline, CDR1 is SGHTA and CDR2 FQGNSA. Trimming shortened V by 2 bases and J by 9 bases, and 8 bases separated the two germline ends. CDR3 coding DNA: TGTGCCAGCAGCTTAAACGTCGGTTCACCCCTCCACTTT. This sequence encodes CASSLNVGSPLHF.

The gene calls are TRBV13 and TRBJ1-2, with 7 bases fitting TRBD1. Germline loops: CDR1 PRHDT, CDR2 FYEKMQ (reference sequence). V was pared by 5 bases and J by 6 bases, with 6 bases of the junction left unmatched. The CDR3 extends over 13 amino acids. The CDR3 is CASSQGGVHGYTF. In DNA, the CDR3 is TGTGCCAGCAGCCAGGGGGGTGTGCATGGCTACACCTTC.

J is TRBJ2-2 and V is TRBV29-1; 9 nucleotides align to TRBD1. The J segment lost 3 bases and the V segment lost 8 bases, leaving 4 bases of the junction unmatched. The CDR3 is made up of 13 amino acids. Germline V gene lookup returns CDR1 SQVTM and CDR2 ANQGSEA. The CDR3 DNA sequence: TGCAGCATATGGACAGGGGACACCGGGGAGCTGTTTTTT. Translating gives CSIWTGDTGELFF.